Each of the 14 T cell receptor beta chains below was sequenced from the same sample in a study of regulatory T cells in long-lasting Graves disease. Through Arm-PCR of CDR3 regions and iRepertoire HTBI primers, TCR beta libraries were built. TCRdb analysed the multiplex PCR reads with MiXCR anew, one entry per CDR3 protein. Among 300,000 to 400,000 distinct CDR3 sequences listed, less than 20% were seen once. Noted time point: newly diagnosed GD, antithyroid drugs for less than 3 months. The TCR library was made from RNA that had been extracted from PBMCs in TRIzol. This specimen consisted of peripheral blood mononuclear cells (PBMCs), obtained at new diagnosis, from a patient treated with antithyroid drugs. The receptors stem from a female donor with Graves disease.

This clonotype has at least ten counts. The chain is built from TRBV7-2 and TRBJ1-5; D call uncertain. Trimming took off 3 bases at V and 4 bases at J, with 10 bases between the two ends. The CDR3 extends over 14 amino acids. Germline V CDR1 and CDR2: SGHTA, FQGNSA. In nucleotides, the CDR3 is TGTGCCAGCAGCTTCGGTACAGCAAATCAGCCCCAGCATTTT. Amino acids: CASSFGTANQPQHF.

This chain joins TRBV5-6 and TRBJ1-1; tentative D call: TRBD1 (5 bases). V lost 4 bases and J 5 bases, leaving 12 bases between the germline ends. CDR1 is SGHDT, CDR2 YYEEEE, per germline. CDR3 length equals 13 residues. CDR3 sequence: CASSGGWLTEAFF. The CDR3 DNA is TGTGCCAGCAGCGGGGGGTGGTTGACTGAAGCTTTCTTT.

There are many counts of this clonotype. The rearrangement joins TRBV19 to TRBJ1-2; D is unresolved. Trimming removed 0 bases from V and 3 bases from J, with 14 bases in between. The CDR3 spans 16 residues. Germline CDR1 and CDR2: LNHDA and SQIVND (reference sequence). CDR3 loop: CASSIETPPGYYGYTF. The CDR3 nucleotides read TGTGCCAGTAGTATAGAGACCCCCCCCGGATACTATGGCTACACCTTC.

This chain joins TRBV2 and TRBJ1-1; D is unclear. The CDR3 extends over 13 amino acids. V lost 4 bases, J lost 4 bases, and 10 bases lay in between. Germline V CDR1 and CDR2: SNHLY, FYNNEI. The DNA of the CDR3 is TGTGCCAGCAGTGGGGAGGCGGGCACTGAAGCTTTCTTT. As protein: CASSGEAGTEAFF.

In this sample, this clonotype turned up many times. V and J are TRBV15 and TRBJ2-7; D is possibly TRBD1 or TRBD2 (6 bases each). The CDR3 consists of 19 residues. The ends were cut back, 0 bases at V and 2 bases at J, with 23 bases in the middle. Germline values: CDR1 LNHNV, CDR2 YYDKDF (reference sequence). CDR3 in DNA: TGTGCCACCAGCAGAGATTGGGGGGATGTCAGGGGTATCCCCTACGAGCAGTACTTC. It codes for CATSRDWGDVRGIPYEQYF.

Many counts were recorded for this clonotype. The J gene is TRBJ2-7, the V gene TRBV7-9; D is unresolved. Germline V lookup: CDR1 SEHNR, CDR2 FQNEAQ (reference sequence). V lost 1 base to trimming and J lost 0 bases, with 13 bases between them. The CDR3 is made up of 16 amino acids. The CDR3 is CASSLGRVGSSYEQYF. The CDR3 region has the DNA TGTGCCAGCAGCTTAGGTCGGGTGGGAAGCTCCTACGAGCAGTACTTC.

This clonotype has ten or more counts. The rearrangement uses TRBV2 and TRBJ1-5; the D is unclear. Trimming stripped 6 bases from V and 2 bases from J, with 17 bases between. Per germline, CDR1 SNHLY and CDR2 FYNNEI. The CDR3 extends over 16 amino acids. The CDR3 coding sequence is TGTGCCAGCAGATCTCCCGGGAGGCTGGGCAATCAGCCCCAGCATTTT. Its translation is CASRSPGRLGNQPQHF.

This clonotype came up many times. V and J are TRBV4-3 and TRBJ2-3, with no clear D. This CDR3 is built from 18 residues. V was cut by 0 bases and J by 1 base, with 17 bases left in between. CDR1 is LGHNA, CDR2 YSLEER, per germline. The CDR3 is CASSQDQWARMGTDTQYF. DNA of the CDR3: TGCGCCAGCAGCCAAGATCAATGGGCAAGGATGGGCACAGATACGCAGTATTTT.

This clonotype was recorded many times. V usage is TRBV20-1 and J usage is TRBJ1-5, with 9 bases aligning to TRBD1. Trimming cost V 1 base and J 2 bases; bases outside gene matches: 9. The CDR3 contains 17 residues. CDR1 and CDR2 from the germline V gene are DFQATT and SNEGSKA (reference sequence). This CDR3 reads CSARASPTGGGNQPQHF. DNA for the CDR3: TGCAGTGCTAGAGCTAGCCCCACAGGGGGCGGCAATCAGCCCCAGCATTTT.

This clonotype was observed at least ten times. The chain employs TRBV27 and TRBJ1-1, with D perhaps matching TRBD1 (6 bases). There are 18 residues in the CDR3. Trimming left V 5 bases short and J 1 base short, with 23 bases between. Germline assignment: CDR1 MNHEY and CDR2 SMNVEV (reference sequence). In DNA, the CDR3 is TGTGCCAGCAGTCCCACGACAGGCAACGGGGTTCCGAACACTGAAGCTTTCTTT. Protein sequence: CASSPTTGNGVPNTEAFF.

V usage is TRBV20-1 and J usage is TRBJ2-6, with D perhaps matching TRBD1 (6 bases). CDR1 is DFQATT and CDR2 is SNEGSKA in the germline V gene (reference sequence). Deletions cut 3 bases from V and 4 bases from J, with 19 bases between. The CDR3 is made up of 17 amino acids. CDR3 sequence: CSASTGTSNGGANVLTF. CDR3 nucleotides: TGCAGTGCTAGTACCGGGACATCAAATGGAGGGGCCAACGTCCTGACTTTC.

Many counts were recorded for this clonotype. The genes are TRBV6-2 or TRBV6-3 and TRBJ1-2, with TRBD1 matching 10 bases. The CDR3 extends over 18 amino acids. Losses at the gene ends were 0 bases for V and 4 bases for J; bases not matched to a gene: 11. Looked up from germline, CDR1 is MNHEY and CDR2 is SVGEGT. The CDR3 is CASSYSHYRQGAGYGYTF. CDR3 sequence (DNA): TGTGCCAGCAGTTACTCACACTACAGACAGGGGGCGGGCTATGGCTACACCTTC.

This clonotype was detected many times. The rearrangement links TRBV6-2 or TRBV6-3 to TRBJ2-7, with 8 bases fitting TRBD1. The junction had 5 bases not matched to a gene; V was cut back by 2 bases and J by 5 bases. Germline lookup yields CDR1 MNHEY and CDR2 SVGEGT. CDR3 length equals 14 residues. This CDR3 is CASSYDRGQNEQYF. Here the CDR3 DNA reads TGTGCCAGCAGTTACGACAGGGGCCAGAACGAGCAGTACTTC.

This clonotype showed up many times. The V call is TRBV5-1, the J call TRBJ1-1; D remains ambiguous. Germline values: CDR1 SGHRS, CDR2 YFSETQ. CDR3 length equals 14 residues. Trimming pared 0 bases from V and 7 bases from J, leaving 13 bases between. CDR3 sequence (DNA): TGCGCCAGCAGCTTGGAAAGGGTTGGCGGTGAAGCTTTCTTT. As protein: CASSLERVGGEAFF.